The entry below describes one T cell receptor (beta chain). Its antigen target is currently unknown. No qualities accompany the bases; no much larger clone lies one base away. TCRbeta CDR3 regions were amplified from genomic DNA using the immunoSEQ Assay, a bias-controlled multiplex PCR. In the source study's methods: The number of nucleated cells in each sample was estimated from the amplification of reference gene primers within the assay. To quantify the absolute abundance of each unique TCRbeta CDR3 rearrangement, sequence reads were collapsed and filtered. For each sample, productive Simpson clonality was calculated as the square root of Simpson's diversity index across productive rearrangements. TCRdb provides this immuneACCESS table in a form limited to in-frame rearrangements. Some clones are lacking; in checked studies, under half of them reflect an unresolved V gene, and why the rest are absent is not known. V, J and clone size are taken as reported in that table, and D and trimming were inferred from the DNA itself. The sample table holds about 280,000 clones, of which almost 85% were seen once. The ten top clones hold 5.1% of the sample.

The data were obtained in a study of blood T cell repertoires in COVID-19 (dated by TCRdb to between 2020 and 2021). About the study as a whole: The collaborator samples originated in the United States, Italy and Spain and spanned the acute and convalescent phases of COVID-19. The material from the prospective study consisted of cDNA or gDNA derived from T cells, B-cell-depleted T cells, or PBMCs. Subjects who had been exposed to COVID-19, were actively infected with it, or had recovered from it provided the deeply sampled blood TCRbeta repertoires that made up the dataset. The repertoires were made available in a free public database intended to serve as a resource for research on the immune response to SARS-CoV-2. Samples were obtained from the ongoing ImmuneRACE study (first 160 participants) and from 950 to 1,500 subjects provided by 6 global collaborators. The sample metadata nearly always contained a de-identified subject ID, COVID-19 status, age in years and sex. HLA class I and class II types, where available, came from metadata supplied by the sample provider rather than from assay-based typing.

The collaborating institutions used their own protocols to collect whole blood in K2EDTA tubes. Collaborator samples were shipped for TCRbeta analysis as frozen whole blood, isolated PBMCs, or DNA extracted from either sample type. The germline ends are 11 bases apart after V is trimmed by 5 bases and J by 9 bases. The CDR3 has 13 amino acids, counting the end cysteine and phenylalanine. Only the CDR3 DNA is retained, 39 bases long and in frame from the first base. CDR1 and CDR2 are read off the germline V gene as SGHTA and FQGTGA. Beyond this particular receptor, the publication reports: The amount of clinical and demographic metadata varied by source and participant and was provided uncurated.

The V gene is TRBV7-3 and the J gene is TRBJ1-6; the D gene cannot be named for sure. Sequencing used peripheral blood. The clonotype comes from a man aged 50 or older with active or convalescent COVID-19. The CDR3 protein: CASSLSSSSPLHF. The DNA reads TGTGCCAGCAGCCTCTCTAGTAGTTCACCCCTCCACTTT.